This T cell receptor beta chain was recorded in a study of identical twins. General study findings and limits: For out-of-frame beta sequences, excess twin sharing was weaker. Low generation-probability sequences were in excess among twin-shared out-of-frame alpha sequences. Cross-sectional statistics underpinned the conclusions; the same donors were not followed.

TCRdb reanalysed the 5' RACE reads using MiXCR and keeps one entry per CDR3 protein. The sample shows under 250,000 distinct CDR3 sequences, under 10% of them seen only once. This CDR3 has 14 amino acids. Germline loops: CDR1 SGHRS, CDR2 YFSETQ. With 3 bases removed from V and 1 base from J, the gap between germline ends came to 10 bases. On this clonotype: No antigen is known for it.

These data were likewise used in another study, on yellow fever vaccine responses in identical twins.

The V gene is TRBV5-1, the J gene TRBJ1-1, with a possible D match to TRBD1 (5 bases). Sequencing input: memory (CD45RO+) T cells sorted from blood. The clonotype was recovered from a woman in her late teens or twenties in good health. CDR3 nucleotide sequence: TGCGCCAGCAGCTCACCAACAGGGAACACTGAAGCTTTCTTT. Amino acids: CASSSPTGNTEAFF.